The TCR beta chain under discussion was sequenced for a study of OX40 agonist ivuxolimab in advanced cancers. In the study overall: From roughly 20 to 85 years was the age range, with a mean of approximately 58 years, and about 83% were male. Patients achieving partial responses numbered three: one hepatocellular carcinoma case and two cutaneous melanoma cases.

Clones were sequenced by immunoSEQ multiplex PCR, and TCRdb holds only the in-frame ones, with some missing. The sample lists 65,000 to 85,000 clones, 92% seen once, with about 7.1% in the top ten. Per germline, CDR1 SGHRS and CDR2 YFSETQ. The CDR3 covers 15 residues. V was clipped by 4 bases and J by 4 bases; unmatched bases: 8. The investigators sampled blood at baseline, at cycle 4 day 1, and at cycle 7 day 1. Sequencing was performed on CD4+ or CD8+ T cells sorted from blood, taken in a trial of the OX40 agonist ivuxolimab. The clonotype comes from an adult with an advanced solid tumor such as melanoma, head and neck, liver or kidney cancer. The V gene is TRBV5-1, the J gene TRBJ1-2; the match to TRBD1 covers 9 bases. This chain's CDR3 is CASSADTTGGYGYTF. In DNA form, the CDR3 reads TGCGCCAGCAGCGCCGATACGACAGGGGGCTATGGCTACACCTTC.